The clone carrying this T cell receptor (beta chain) appeared once. What it recognizes is unknown. The primer mix had 60 Vbeta and 13 Jbeta primers. TCRdb's copy holds only in-frame clones and misses some; the assay was immunoSEQ multiplex PCR. The table shows roughly 59,000 clones, with 60% to 70% occurring only once. The sample is drawn from a study of cytomegalovirus exposure and HLA in healthy donors. Study results and limitations: Altogether, more than 150 TCR beta chains were recorded as cytomegalovirus-associated. Analysis was carried out at a later point, and it linked a missense DCLRE1C variant to TCR beta V- and J-gene trimming. Whilst most TCR sequences proved rare, a subset of public TCRs occurred across many donors. Researchers reported from a later analysis that most CMV-associated TCR beta chains appeared HLA-restricted.

The ends lost 4 bases at V and 10 bases at J; junction bases unmatched: 6. CDR1 SGHDT and CDR2 YYEEEE come from the germline V gene. This CDR3 contains 14 residues. The gene calls are TRBV5-6 and TRBJ1-4, with 11 bases that match TRBD1. The sample was PBMCs. This TCR came from a middle-aged man in good health and CMV-seropositive. Written as DNA, the CDR3 is TGTGCCAGCAGCCCCGGGACAGGGGGGGTAAAACTGTTTTTT. Translating gives CASSPGTGGVKLFF. The full variable domain, in which reference TRBV5-6 and TRBJ1-4 provide the parts outside the CDR3, is DAGVTQSPTHLIKTRGQQVTLRCSPKSGHDTVSWYQQALGQGPQFIFQYYEEEERQRGNFPDRFSGHQFPNYSSELNVNALLLGDSALYLCASSPGTGGVKLFFGSGTQLSVL.